This TCR beta chain was identified during a study of radiotherapy plus CTLA-4 blockade in lung cancer (dated by TCRdb to 2016 to 2019). Study-wide context: Among the enrolled patients, about 19% had an objective response, and 25% to 35% reached disease control. The study at large found these results: Early dynamic changes in blood T cell clones, together with increased serum interferon-beta after radiation, were reported as the strongest predictors of response. TCR clones derived from tumors expanded in peripheral blood after treatment with radiotherapy and ipilimumab.

Library prep was done by the immunoSEQ multiplex PCR assay. Entries here come from immuneACCESS through TCRdb and include only in-frame sequences with V and J called. Some clones fail to appear in such tables; in the studies checked, an unresolved V gene covers under half of the shortfall, and the cause of the remainder is unknown. The sample includes 100,000 or so clones, with approximately 80% observed a single time. About 14% of the sample rests with the top ten. The study evaluated CTLA-4 blockade (ipilimumab) given together with focal radiation therapy in patients who had chemo-refractory metastatic non-small-cell lung cancer. Concerning this clone: Its antigen has not been determined. Per-nucleotide qualities are absent, and no much larger clonotype sits a single base away.

CDR1 and CDR2 are read off the germline V gene as LGHNA and YNFKEQ. From the cysteine up to the phenylalanine, the CDR3 has a length of 17 residues. The CDR3 DNA has 51 bases and is translated from base 1. The trim is 5 bases for V and 3 bases for J, with a gap of 20 bases between the germline ends. This sample comprised peripheral blood, obtained from a patient treated with radiotherapy plus ipilimumab. The rearranged segments are TRBV4-2 and TRBJ1-5; TRBD1 is a possible D gene, resting on 5 matching bases. The sequence derives from a human donor with non-small cell lung cancer that progressed on radiotherapy plus ipilimumab. The CDR3 corresponds to CASSTRVEGLNNQPQHF. The DNA sequence follows: TGTGCCAGCAGCACACGCGTCGAGGGACTGAACAATCAGCCCCAGCATTTT.